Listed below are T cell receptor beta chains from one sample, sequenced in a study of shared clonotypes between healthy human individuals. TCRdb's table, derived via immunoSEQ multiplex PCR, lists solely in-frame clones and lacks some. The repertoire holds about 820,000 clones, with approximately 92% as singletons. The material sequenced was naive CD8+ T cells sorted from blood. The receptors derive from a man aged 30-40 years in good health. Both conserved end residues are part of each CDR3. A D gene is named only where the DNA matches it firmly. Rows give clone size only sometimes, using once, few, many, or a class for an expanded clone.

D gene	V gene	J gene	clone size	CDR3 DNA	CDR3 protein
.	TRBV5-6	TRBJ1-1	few	TGTGCCAGCAGCTTGTGGGGTGGGAACACTGAAGCTTTCTTT	CASSLWGGNTEAFF
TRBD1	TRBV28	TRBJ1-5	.	TGTGCCAGCAGCCCGGACAGGGGGTACCAGCCCCAGCATTTT	CASSPDRGYQPQHF
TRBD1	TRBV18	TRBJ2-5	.	TGTGCCAGCTCCCGAAGGACAGGGGGCCTAGAAGAGACCCAGTACTTC	CASSRRTGGLEETQYF
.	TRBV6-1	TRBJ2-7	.	TGTGCCAGCAGTGAGTTCGGGGAGAGCTCCTACGAGCAGTACTTC	CASSEFGESSYEQYF
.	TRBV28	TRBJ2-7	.	TGTGCCAGCGAAGGGGGAGTTCGGTACGAGCAGTACTTC	CASEGGVRYEQYF
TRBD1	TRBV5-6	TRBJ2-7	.	TGTGCCAGCAGATACACGGGACAGGACGCCTACGAGCAGTACTTC	CASRYTGQDAYEQYF
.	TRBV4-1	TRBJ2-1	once	TGCGCCAGCAGCCAAGAATCACTAAGCTCCTACAATGAGCAGTTCTTC	CASSQESLSSYNEQFF
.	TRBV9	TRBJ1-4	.	TGTGCCAGCAGCGTAGGAGCTGCAACTAATGAAAAACTGTTTTTT	CASSVGAATNEKLFF
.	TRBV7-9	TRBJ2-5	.	TGTGCCAGCAGCTTAATTCCGGCAGGACCGCAAGAGACCCAGTACTTC	CASSLIPAGPQETQYF
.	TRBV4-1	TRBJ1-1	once	TGCGCCAGCAGCGAGAACCAGGTGTTGGGGACTGAAGCTTTCTTT	CASSENQVLGTEAFF
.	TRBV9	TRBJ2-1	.	TGTGCCAGCAGCGGAAAAAGCAATGAGCAGTTCTTC	CASSGKSNEQFF
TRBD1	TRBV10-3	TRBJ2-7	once	TGTGCCATCAGTGCTGGGACAGGGGGCTTAGCCTACGAGCAGTACTTC	CAISAGTGGLAYEQYF
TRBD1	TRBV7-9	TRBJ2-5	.	TGTGCCACCCCCAACCGGGACAGTCAAGAGACCCAGTACTTC	CATPNRDSQETQYF
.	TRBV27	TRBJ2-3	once	TGTGCCAGCAGCCACGAGACAGATACGCAGTATTTT	CASSHETDTQYF
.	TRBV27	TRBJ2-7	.	TGTGCCAGCAGTTTATCGTGGAGCCACTACGAGCAGTACTTC	CASSLSWSHYEQYF
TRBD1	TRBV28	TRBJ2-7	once	TGTGCCAGCAGCGCGACAGGGGAAGGCTACGAGCAGTACTTC	CASSATGEGYEQYF
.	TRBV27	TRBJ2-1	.	TGTGCCAGCAGTTTGCTCGGGAGTAATGAGCAGTTCTTC	CASSLLGSNEQFF
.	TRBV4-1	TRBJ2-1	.	TGCGCCAGCAGCCATGACACACAGGGTTACAATGAGCAGTTCTTC	CASSHDTQGYNEQFF
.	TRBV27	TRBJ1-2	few	TGTGCCAGCCGCGGCAGCCCTAACTATGGCTACACCTTC	CASRGSPNYGYTF
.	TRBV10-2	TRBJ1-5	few	TGCGCCAGCAGTGAGTCAGGTGGAGGGAACCAGCCCCAGCATTTT	CASSESGGGNQPQHF
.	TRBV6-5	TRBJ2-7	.	TGTGCCAGCAGTTACTCAGCTGACGGTTACGAGCAGTACTTC	CASSYSADGYEQYF
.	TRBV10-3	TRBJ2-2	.	TGTGCCATCAGTGATCTAACTACCGTATCTACGCACACCGGGGAGCTGTTTTTT	CAISDLTTVSTHTGELFF
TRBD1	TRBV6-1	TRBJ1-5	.	TGTGCCAGCAGTGGACGGACAGGGGACCAGCCCCAGCATTTT	CASSGRTGDQPQHF
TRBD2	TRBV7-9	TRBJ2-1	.	TGTGCCAGCAGCGGGGGACTAGCGGGAGACAAGGATGAGCAGTTCTTC	CASSGGLAGDKDEQFF
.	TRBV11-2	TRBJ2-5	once	TGTGCCAGCAGCTTAACTAACAGGGAACGAGAGACCCAGTACTTC	CASSLTNRERETQYF
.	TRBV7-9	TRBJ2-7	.	TGTGCCAGCAGGGAGGCAGCCTACGAGCAGTACTTC	CASREAAYEQYF